This record covers a single TCR beta chain. These data originate in a study of T cell changes during pregnancy in multiple sclerosis. Profiled with immunoSEQ multiplex PCR; TCRdb holds only in-frame clones, not every one. This sample has roughly 30,000 clones, with about nine tenths found just once. The CDR3 spans 13 residues. CDR1 is MRHNA, CDR2 SNTAGT, per germline. Trimming took 3 bases from V and 5 from J, leaving 9 bases between them. This TCR came from a female donor with multiple sclerosis, enrolled in a pregnancy study. This material consisted of CD8+ T cells from peripheral blood mononuclear cells, taken in the first trimester of pregnancy. The chain joins TRBV6-4 to TRBJ2-3; D gene uncertain. The CDR3, as DNA: TGTGCCAGCAGTGAGGTAGAGAGAGATACGCAGTATTTT. Protein sequence: CASSEVERDTQYF.